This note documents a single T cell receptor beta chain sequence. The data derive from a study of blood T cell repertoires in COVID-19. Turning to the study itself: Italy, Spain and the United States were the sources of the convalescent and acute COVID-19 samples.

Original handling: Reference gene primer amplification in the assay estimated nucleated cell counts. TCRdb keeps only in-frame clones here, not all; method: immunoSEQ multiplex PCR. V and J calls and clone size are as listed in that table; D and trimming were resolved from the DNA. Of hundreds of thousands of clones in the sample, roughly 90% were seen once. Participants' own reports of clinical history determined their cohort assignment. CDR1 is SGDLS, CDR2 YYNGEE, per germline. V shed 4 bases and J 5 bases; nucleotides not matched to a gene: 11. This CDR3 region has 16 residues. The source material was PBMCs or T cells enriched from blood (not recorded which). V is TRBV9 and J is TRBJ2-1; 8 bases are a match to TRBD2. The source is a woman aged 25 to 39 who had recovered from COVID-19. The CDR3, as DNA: TGTGCCAGCAGCTCGGGGGGGCGGCCCCCTGACAATGAGCAGTTCTTC. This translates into CASSSGGRPPDNEQFF. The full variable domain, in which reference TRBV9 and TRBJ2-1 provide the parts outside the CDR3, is DSGVTQTPKHLITATGQRVTLRCSPRSGDLSVYWYQQSLDQGLQFLIQYYNGEERAKGNILERFSAQQFPDLHSELNLSSLELGDSALYFCASSSGGRPPDNEQFFGPGTRLTVL.